This T cell receptor (beta chain) came from a study of early T cells in non-severe SARS-CoV-2 infection. In the study overall: Unsorted whole-blood RNA was sequenced in bulk, leaving chains unpaired.

Trimming removed 6 bases from V and 3 bases from J; junction bases left unmatched: 11. The CDR3 has 15 amino acids. Germline V CDR1 and CDR2: DFQATT, SNEGSKA (reference sequence). As part of library construction, unique molecular identifiers were attached to individual cDNA molecules. TCRdb recomputed calls from the 5' RACE reads with MiXCR, one row per CDR3 protein. The sample consists of more than 75,000 distinct CDR3 sequences, about 13% of them appearing once. This receptor was identified in an adult who was a healthcare worker with PCR-confirmed SARS-CoV-2 infection or an uninfected control (not recorded which). The genes are TRBV20-1 and TRBJ2-7, with 10 bases aligning to TRBD2. Source material: whole blood. This CDR3 reads CSAQRPSGGFYEQYF. As DNA, the CDR3 is TGCAGTGCCCAACGGCCTAGCGGGGGTTTCTACGAGCAGTACTTC.